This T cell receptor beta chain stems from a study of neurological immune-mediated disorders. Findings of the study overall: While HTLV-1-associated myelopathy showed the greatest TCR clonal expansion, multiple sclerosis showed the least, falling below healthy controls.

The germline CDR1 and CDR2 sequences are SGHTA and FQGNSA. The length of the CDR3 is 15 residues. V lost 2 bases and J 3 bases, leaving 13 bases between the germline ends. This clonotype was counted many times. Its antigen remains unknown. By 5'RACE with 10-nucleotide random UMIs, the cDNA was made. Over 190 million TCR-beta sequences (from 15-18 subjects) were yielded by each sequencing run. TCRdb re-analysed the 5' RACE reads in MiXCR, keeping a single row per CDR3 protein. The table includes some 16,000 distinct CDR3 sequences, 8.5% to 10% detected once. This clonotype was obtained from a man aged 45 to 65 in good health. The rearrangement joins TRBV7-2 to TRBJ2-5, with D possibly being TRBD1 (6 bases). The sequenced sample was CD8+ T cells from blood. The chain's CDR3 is CASSLTIGQKETQYF. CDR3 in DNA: TGTGCCAGCAGCTTAACGATAGGACAGAAAGAGACCCAGTACTTC.